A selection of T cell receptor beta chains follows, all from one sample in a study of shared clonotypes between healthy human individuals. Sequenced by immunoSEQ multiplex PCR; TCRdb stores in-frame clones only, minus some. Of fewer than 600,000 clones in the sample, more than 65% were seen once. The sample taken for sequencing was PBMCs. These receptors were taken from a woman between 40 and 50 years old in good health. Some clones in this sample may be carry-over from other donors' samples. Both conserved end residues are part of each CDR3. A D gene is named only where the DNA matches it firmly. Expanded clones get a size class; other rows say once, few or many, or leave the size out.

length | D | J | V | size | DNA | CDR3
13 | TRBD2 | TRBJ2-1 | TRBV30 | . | TGTGCCTGGAGTAGCGGGGACTACAATGAGCAGTTCTTC | CAWSSGDYNEQFF
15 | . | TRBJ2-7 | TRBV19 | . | TGTGCCAGTAGTCGCCAGGACAGTGTGAGCGACGAGCAGTACTTC | CASSRQDSVSDEQYF
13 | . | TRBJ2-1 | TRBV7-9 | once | TGTGCCAGCAGCTTGGGTACCTACAATGAGCAGTTCTTC | CASSLGTYNEQFF
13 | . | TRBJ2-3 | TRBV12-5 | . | TGTGCTAGCGCAGCGGGACAGCTGGATACGCAGTATTTT | CASAAGQLDTQYF
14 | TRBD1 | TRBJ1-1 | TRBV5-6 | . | TGTGCCAGCAGCTTACCAACAGGGGGCACTGAAGCTTTCTTT | CASSLPTGGTEAFF
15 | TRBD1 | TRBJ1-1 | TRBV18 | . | TGTGCCAGCTCACCAGCTGGGACAGGGTACACTGAAGCTTTCTTT | CASSPAGTGYTEAFF
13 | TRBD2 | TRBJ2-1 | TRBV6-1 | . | TGTGCCAGCAGGCCTAGCGGGGTCAATGAGCAGTTCTTC | CASRPSGVNEQFF
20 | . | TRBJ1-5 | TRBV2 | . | TGTGCCAGCAGTGCACGGATACAAGAATTCAGGGAAAAGGGAGATCAGCCCCAGCATTTT | CASSARIQEFREKGDQPQHF
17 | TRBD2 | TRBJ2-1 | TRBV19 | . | TGTGCCACCGAAGGGGTTAGGACTAGCGGGAGAGTCAATGAGCAGTTCTTC | CATEGVRTSGRVNEQFF
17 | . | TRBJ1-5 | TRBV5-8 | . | TGTGCCAGCAGCTTGGGCAGGGAGAGACCAAGCAATCAGCCCCAGCATTTT | CASSLGRERPSNQPQHF
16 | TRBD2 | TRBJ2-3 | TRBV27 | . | TGTGCCAGCAGTTCACTAGCGGGAAGGCGCGCAGATACGCAGTATTTT | CASSSLAGRRADTQYF
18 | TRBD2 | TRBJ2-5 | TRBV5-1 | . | TGCGCCAGCAGTCGTGGACTAGCGGGAGGCTCGGGGGCAGAGACCCAGTACTTC | CASSRGLAGGSGAETQYF
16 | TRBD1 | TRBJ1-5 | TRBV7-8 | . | TGTGCCAGCAGCCCCGGACAGGGTAGTAGCAATCAGCCCCAGCATTTT | CASSPGQGSSNQPQHF
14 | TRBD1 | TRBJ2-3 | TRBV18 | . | TGTGCCAGCTCACTCAACAGGGGGACAGATACGCAGTATTTT | CASSLNRGTDTQYF
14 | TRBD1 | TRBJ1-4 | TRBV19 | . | TGTGCCAGTAGTATTACAGGGGGAGATGAAAAACTGTTTTTT | CASSITGGDEKLFF
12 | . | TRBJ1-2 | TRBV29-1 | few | TGCAGCGTAGCTTGGACGGGGGATGGCTACACCTTC | CSVAWTGDGYTF
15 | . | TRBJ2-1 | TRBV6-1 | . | TGTGCCAGCAGCGAAAGCTACGGGAACAGGAATGAGCAGTTCTTC | CASSESYGNRNEQFF
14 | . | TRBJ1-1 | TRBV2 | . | TGTGCCAGCAGCGTAGACAGTGCAGACACTGAAGCTTTCTTT | CASSVDSADTEAFF
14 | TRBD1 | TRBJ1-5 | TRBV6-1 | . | TGTGCCAGCAGCTGGACAGGGAGCAACCAGCCCCAGCATTTT | CASSWTGSNQPQHF
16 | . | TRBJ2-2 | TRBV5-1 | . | TGCGCCAGCAGCTTGGCCCAGGGACGTGGCACCGGGGAGCTGTTTTTT | CASSLAQGRGTGELFF
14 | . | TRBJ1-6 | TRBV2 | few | TGTGCCAGCAGTGACGGGGGCGGTATCTCACCCCTCCACTTT | CASSDGGGISPLHF
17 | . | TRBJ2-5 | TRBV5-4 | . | TGTGCCAGCAGCCGGCGCGGGACAGCAACGCACCAAGAGACCCAGTACTTC | CASSRRGTATHQETQYF
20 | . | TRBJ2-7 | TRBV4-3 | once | TGCGCCAGCAGCCAAGATTCCAGGGGGATGTCGTCTAGTAGCGGCTACGAGCAGTACTTC | CASSQDSRGMSSSSGYEQYF
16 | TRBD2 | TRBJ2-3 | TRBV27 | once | TGTGCCAGCAGTCGACTAGCGGGAGGGCCCGGAGATACGCAGTATTTT | CASSRLAGGPGDTQYF
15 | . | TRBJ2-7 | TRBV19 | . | TGTGCCAGTAGTATAGGGACAAGCCCTATCCCCGAGCAGTACTTC | CASSIGTSPIPEQYF
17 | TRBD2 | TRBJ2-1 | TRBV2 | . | TGTGCCAGCACCGGGACTAGCGGGACGATCTTACTTAATGAGCAGTTCTTC | CASTGTSGTILLNEQFF
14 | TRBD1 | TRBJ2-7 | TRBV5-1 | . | TGCGCCAGCAGCCCGCAGGGGGCTTCCTACGAGCAGTACTTC | CASSPQGASYEQYF
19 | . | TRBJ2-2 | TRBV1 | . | TGCACCAGCAGCCAACTACCCGGACTAGCGGGACGGAACACCGGGGAGCTGTTTTTT | CTSSQLPGLAGRNTGELFF
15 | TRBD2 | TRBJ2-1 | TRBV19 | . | TGTGCCAGTTGCGGCCTAGCGGGCTCCTACAATGAGCAGTTCTTC | CASCGLAGSYNEQFF
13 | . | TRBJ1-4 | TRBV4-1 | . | TGCGCCAGCAGCCAAAGGGGTAATGAAAAACTGTTTTTT | CASSQRGNEKLFF
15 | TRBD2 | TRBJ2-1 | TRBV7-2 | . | TGTGCCAGCAGCTCTAGCGGGAGGGAAAACAATGAGCAGTTCTTC | CASSSSGRENNEQFF
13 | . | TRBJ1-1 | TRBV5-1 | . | TGCGCCAGCAGCTTGGCCAGAGACACTGAAGCTTTCTTT | CASSLARDTEAFF
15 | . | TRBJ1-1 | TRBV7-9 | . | TGTGCCAGCAGCTTGGGGGAGGTATTTTTAGCTGAAGCTTTCTTT | CASSLGEVFLAEAFF
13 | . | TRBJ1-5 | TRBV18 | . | TGTGCCAGCTCACCGTGGAGTGATCAGCCCCAGCATTTT | CASSPWSDQPQHF
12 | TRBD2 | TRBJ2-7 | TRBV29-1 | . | TGCAGCGTGGACGGGGGGGCGTACGAGCAGTACTTC | CSVDGGAYEQYF
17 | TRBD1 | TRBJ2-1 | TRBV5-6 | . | TGTGCCAGCAGCCCGACAACCGGGACAGGGGTTTACAATGAGCAGTTCTTC | CASSPTTGTGVYNEQFF
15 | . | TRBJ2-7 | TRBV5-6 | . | TGTGCCAGCAGCTTCCTGACAGGTCTTACCTACGAGCAGTACTTC | CASSFLTGLTYEQYF
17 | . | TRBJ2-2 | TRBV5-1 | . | TGCGCCAGCAGCTTACGCGCGGGACGTCCGAACACCGGGGAGCTGTTTTTT | CASSLRAGRPNTGELFF
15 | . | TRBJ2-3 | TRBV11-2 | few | TGTGCCAGCAGCTTAACCCGGAGGACCACAGATACGCAGTATTTT | CASSLTRRTTDTQYF
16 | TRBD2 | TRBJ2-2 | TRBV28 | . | TGTGCCAGCAGTTTAGTAGCGGGGTCTAGAGCCGGGGAGCTGTTTTTT | CASSLVAGSRAGELFF
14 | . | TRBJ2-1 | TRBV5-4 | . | TGTGCCAGCAGGGAAGGGGGAGTGAACAATGAGCAGTTCTTC | CASREGGVNNEQFF
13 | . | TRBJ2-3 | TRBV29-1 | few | TGCAGCGCCGCCGACGGGGGCAGTGATACGCAGTATTTT | CSAADGGSDTQYF